The text below deals with one T cell receptor (beta chain). Its cognate antigen is unknown. With 60 Vbeta and 13 Jbeta primers, the PCR was carried out. The table came from immunoSEQ multiplex PCR; TCRdb's copy has only in-frame clones and leaves some out. The sample holds roughly 77,000 clones; 10% are singletons and the top ten take more than 20%. This sample was taken from a study of cytomegalovirus exposure and HLA in healthy donors. Study-wide results and limits: V- and J-gene trimming of TCR beta was linked (in a later analysis) to a missense DCLRE1C variant.

The CDR3 spans 16 residues. Germline V gene sequence: CDR1 KGHSH, CDR2 LQKENI. The V segment lost 3 bases and the J segment 4 bases; nucleotides outside the gene matches: 6. The receptor's source is a man in his 60s in good health and CMV-seropositive. The rearrangement links TRBV18 to TRBJ1-5, with 10 bases that match TRBD1. The sequenced sample was PBMCs. CDR3 in amino acids: CASSPGQGPSNQPQHF. The CDR3 nucleotides are TGTGCCAGCTCACCGGGACAGGGGCCCTCTAATCAGCCCCAGCATTTT. Full variable domain (missing parts from reference TRBV18 and TRBJ1-5): NAGVMQNPRHLVRRRGQEARLRCSPMKGHSHVYWYRQLPEEGLKFMVYLQKENIIDESGMPKERFSAEFPKEGPSILRIQQVVRGDSAAYFCASSPGQGPSNQPQHFGDGTRLSIL.